These 8 T cell receptor beta chains originate from one sample sequenced in a study of T-cell memory formation after mild COVID-19. TCRdb fed the 5' RACE reads into MiXCR, producing one record per CDR3 protein. This table has about half a million distinct CDR3 sequences, roughly 18% appearing once. Input material: PBMCs or a T cell subset sorted from them (not recorded which). These receptors all stem from an adult woman who had mild COVID-19 (a few samples of this study predate the infection). Cell type and time point are not known.

The table lists this clonotype with a few counts. The chain joins TRBV2 to TRBJ2-5; 9 nucleotides line up with TRBD1. CDR1 is SNHLY, CDR2 FYNNEI, per germline. The V gene end was trimmed by 6 bases and the J gene end by 2 bases; junction bases not matched to a gene: 7. This CDR3 is built from 15 residues. CDR3 residues: CASSGQGWTQETQYF. DNA of the CDR3: TGTGCCAGCAGCGGACAGGGGTGGACACAAGAGACCCAGTACTTC.

The J gene is TRBJ2-5, the V gene TRBV24-1; no clear D. CDR1 KGHDR and CDR2 SFDVKD come from the germline V gene. The germline V and J ends were trimmed by 4 bases and 6 bases, with 8 bases remaining between them. The CDR3 has 12 residues. The CDR3: CATSDQQKTQYF. The CDR3 DNA sequence: TGTGCCACCAGTGACCAACAGAAGACCCAGTACTTC.

This sequence joins TRBV9 and TRBJ2-5, with 11 bases matching TRBD2. The CDR3 is 16 residues long. Germline-derived CDR1 and CDR2 are SGDLS and YYNGEE. V lost 3 bases, J lost 5 bases, and 9 bases stayed unmatched. CDR3 sequence reads: CASSALRLAGSETQYF. The CDR3 DNA reads as TGTGCCAGCAGCGCACTACGACTAGCGGGGTCCGAGACCCAGTACTTC. The full variable domain, with the rest looked up from reference TRBV9 and TRBJ2-5, is DSGVTQTPKHLITATGQRVTLRCSPRSGDLSVYWYQQSLDQGLQFLIQYYNGEERAKGNILERFSAQQFPDLHSELNLSSLELGDSALYFCASSALRLAGSETQYFGPGTRLLVL.

The chain combines TRBV5-1 with TRBJ2-3; possible D gene TRBD2, 6 bases. Trimming cost V 4 bases and J 2 bases, with 14 bases left between them. This CDR3 region has 15 residues. Germline loops: CDR1 SGHRS, CDR2 YFSETQ. CDR3 region: CASSINGGDTDTQYF. CDR3 in DNA: TGCGCCAGCAGCATAAACGGGGGTGACACAGATACGCAGTATTTT.

The chain employs TRBV5-1 and TRBJ2-3; no reliable D call. CDR3 length: 15 residues. The ends were cut back, 7 bases at V and 5 bases at J, with 20 bases in the middle. Germline CDR1 is SGHRS and CDR2 is YFSETQ. CDR3 protein: CASGGAKQVEDTQYF. The CDR3 coding sequence is TGCGCCAGCGGTGGAGCCAAGCAAGTGGAAGATACGCAGTATTTT.

The V gene is TRBV6-5, the J gene TRBJ2-7, with D perhaps TRBD2 (6 bases). V was cut by 3 bases and J by 4 bases, with 13 bases left in between. The germline V gene has CDR1 MNHEY and CDR2 SVGAGI. The CDR3 loop spans 14 amino acids. This CDR3 is CASSYSFGGYEQYF. The CDR3 bases are TGTGCCAGCAGTTATTCCTTTGGGGGGTACGAGCAGTACTTC.

In this sample, this clonotype turned up a few times. The J gene is TRBJ1-2, the V gene TRBV30, with 7 bases lining up with TRBD1. The germline V gene has CDR1 GTSNPN and CDR2 SVGIG (reference sequence). The trim removed 6 bases at V and 4 bases at J, leaving 8 bases unmatched. The CDR3 length is 13 residues. The CDR3 DNA follows: TGTGCCTGTGCGGGACAGACCTTCTATGGCTACACCTTC. This sequence encodes CACAGQTFYGYTF.

This chain joins TRBV15 and TRBJ1-4; no definite D call. V was shortened by 5 bases and J by 1 base, with 8 bases between the two germline ends. Germline V CDR1 and CDR2: LNHNV, YYDKDF (reference sequence). This CDR3 has 14 amino acids. The CDR3 spells CATSELGTNEKLFF. In nucleotides, the CDR3 is TGTGCCACCAGCGAACTGGGAACTAATGAAAAACTGTTTTTT.